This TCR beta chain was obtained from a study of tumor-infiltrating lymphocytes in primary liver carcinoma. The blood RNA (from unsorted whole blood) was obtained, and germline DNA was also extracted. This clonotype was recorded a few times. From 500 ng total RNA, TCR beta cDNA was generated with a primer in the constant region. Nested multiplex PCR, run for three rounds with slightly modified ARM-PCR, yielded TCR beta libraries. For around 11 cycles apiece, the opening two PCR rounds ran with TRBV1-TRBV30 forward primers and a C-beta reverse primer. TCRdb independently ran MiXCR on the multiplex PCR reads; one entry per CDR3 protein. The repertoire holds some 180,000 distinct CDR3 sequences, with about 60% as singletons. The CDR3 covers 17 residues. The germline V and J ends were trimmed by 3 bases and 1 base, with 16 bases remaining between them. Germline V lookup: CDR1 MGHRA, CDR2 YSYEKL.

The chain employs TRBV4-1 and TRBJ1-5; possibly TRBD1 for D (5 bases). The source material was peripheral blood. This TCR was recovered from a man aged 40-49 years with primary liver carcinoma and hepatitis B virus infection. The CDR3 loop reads CASSQVSGTGSNQPQHF. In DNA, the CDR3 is TGCGCCAGCAGCCAGGTCAGCGGGACGGGGAGCAATCAGCCCCAGCATTTT.